This T cell receptor (beta chain) was recorded in a study of long-term antiretroviral therapy in people with HIV. The immunoSEQ assay was v3.0, run at survey level. Per-sample TRB depth target: about 40,000-55,000 T-cell genomes. Profiling relied on immunoSEQ multiplex PCR, and the TCRdb table lists in-frame clones only, not all of them. Among fewer than 45,000 clones listed, 82% were seen once. As regards this clone: Its antigen is still unknown.

Every specimen held between about 0.9-11 million cryopreserved PBMC. These were thawed and washed before DNA extraction. In germline, CDR1 is MRHNA, CDR2 SNTAGT. This CDR3 has 15 amino acids. Trimming cost V 0 bases and J 6 bases; bases outside gene matches: 4. Study results and limitations: Once patients were on ART, diversity went higher but still fell short of transplant donor controls. Controls exceeded HIV repertoires in CDR3 length range.

Sequencing was performed on unsorted PBMCs, taken 0.3 years after starting antiretroviral therapy. V and J are TRBV6-4 and TRBJ2-2; 7 bases are a match to TRBD1. The TCR was taken from a man aged 18 to 35 with HIV. In DNA, the CDR3 is TGTGCCAGCAGTGACTCGAATCAGGGGGCCGGGGAGCTGTTTTTT. Its translation is CASSDSNQGAGELFF.